Following are 29 T cell receptor beta chains from one sample sequenced in a study of shared clonotypes between healthy human individuals. Produced via immunoSEQ multiplex PCR; TCRdb's table is partial and in-frame only. Here the sample spans about 640,000 clones, around 72% being singletons. The specimen sequenced was memory CD4+ T cells sorted from blood. Described subset: CD45RA-negative fraction. Receptors originate from a woman aged 25 to 39 in good health.

The chain couples TRBV12-2 to TRBJ2-7; the D call of TRBD1 is as the table states it, not checked on the DNA. TRBV12-2 is reported as a pseudogene. CDR3 length: 16 amino acids. The CDR3 DNA reads as TGTGCAAGTCGCTTGTTGGGGGCAGGGGAGACCTACGAGCAGTACTTC. It yields the protein CASRLLGAGETYEQYF.

The chain uses TRBV10-3 and TRBJ2-1, with D unclear. The V gene's germline CDR1 is ENHRY and CDR2 SYGVKD. The CDR3 has 15 residues. Trimming stripped 8 bases from V and 0 bases from J, with 14 bases between. CDR3 bases: TGTGCCATCCGGGCGGACCTAAGCTCCTACAATGAGCAGTTCTTC. Translating it yields CAIRADLSSYNEQFF.

The CDR3 bases are TGTGCCAGCAGAGGGTGGGGCGCGAACACCGGGGAGCTGTTTTTT. It is translated as CASRGWGANTGELFF. The J gene is TRBJ2-2, the V gene TRBV28; D might be TRBD1 (5 bases). V lost 6 bases to trimming and J lost 0 bases, with 11 bases between them. This CDR3 region has 15 residues. Germline lookup yields CDR1 MDHEN and CDR2 SYDVKM.

This rearrangement joins TRBV19 to TRBJ2-2, with D possibly matching TRBD1 (5 bases). Germline assignment: CDR1 LNHDA and CDR2 SQIVND (reference sequence). This CDR3 has 15 amino acids. The V end was cut by 4 bases, the J end by 0 bases, with 9 bases between. The CDR3 here is CASSRGPANTGELFF. The DNA for the CDR3 is TGTGCCAGTAGTAGGGGCCCCGCGAACACCGGGGAGCTGTTTTTT.

The V and J genes are TRBV5-1 and TRBJ1-3; weak D call: TRBD1 (5 bases). CDR1 is SGHRS and CDR2 is YFSETQ in the germline V gene. CDR3 length: 14 residues. The V gene lost 4 bases and the J gene lost 7 bases, with 15 bases spanning the gap. The CDR3 protein is CASSLTGPLNTIYF. CDR3 coding DNA: TGCGCCAGCAGCCTTACGGGGCCACTTAACACCATATATTTT.

V usage is TRBV27 and J usage is TRBJ2-1, with D unclear. CDR1 MNHEY and CDR2 SMNVEV come from the germline V gene (reference sequence). The CDR3 sequence is 18 residues long. The ends were cut back, 5 bases at V and 1 base at J, with 21 bases in the middle. Written as DNA, the CDR3 is TGTGCCAGCAGTCTCCTGACCGTCAGGACCCAATCCTACAATGAGCAGTTCTTC. This sequence encodes CASSLLTVRTQSYNEQFF.

The chain joins TRBV19 to TRBJ2-4, with D perhaps TRBD2 (7 bases). Trimming took 7 bases from V and 7 from J, leaving 17 bases between them. Germline V CDR1 and CDR2: LNHDA, SQIVND (reference sequence). The CDR3 is 14 residues long. The CDR3 bases are TGTGCCAGTACTCCGGGGGGCAAAGGGAACATTCAGTACTTC. It is translated as CASTPGGKGNIQYF.

This clone was picked up a small number of times. The V and J genes are TRBV27 and TRBJ2-3; no definite D call. Trimming stripped 2 bases from V and 4 bases from J, with 16 bases between. The germline V gene encodes CDR1 MNHEY and CDR2 SMNVEV (reference sequence). This CDR3 comprises 16 residues. The chain's CDR3 is CASSLKAAPAPDTQYF. DNA of the CDR3: TGTGCCAGCAGTTTAAAGGCAGCCCCGGCCCCAGATACGCAGTATTTT.

This clone was recorded once. The chain links TRBV28 to TRBJ2-7, with TRBD1 matching over 7 bases. Per germline, CDR1 MDHEN and CDR2 SYDVKM. Trimming at V came to 2 bases and at J to 2 bases, leaving 9 bases not matched to a gene. The CDR3 length is 16 residues. CDR3 loop: CASSLKRGTVAYEQYF. The CDR3 region has the DNA TGTGCCAGCAGTTTAAAGAGGGGGACAGTGGCCTACGAGCAGTACTTC. Drawing the rest from reference TRBV28 and TRBJ2-7, the complete variable domain is DVKVTQSSRYLVKRTGEKVFLECVQDMDHENMFWYRQDPGLGLRLIYFSYDVKMKEKGDIPEGYSVSREKKERFSLILESASTNQTSMYLCASSLKRGTVAYEQYFGPGTRLTVT.

The gene calls are TRBV27 and TRBJ2-7, with TRBD1 identical over 8 bases. Germline V gene data show CDR1 as MNHEY and CDR2 as SMNVEV (reference sequence). CDR3 length equals 14 residues. Trimming took 2 bases from V and 2 from J; bases not matched to a gene: 2. CDR3: CASSLRTGTYEQYF. For the CDR3, the DNA is TGTGCCAGCAGTTTAAGGACAGGGACCTACGAGCAGTACTTC.

The chain recombines TRBV28 with TRBJ2-7; unclear D gene. The CDR3 contains 13 residues. Germline V lookup: CDR1 MDHEN, CDR2 SYDVKM. The V end lost 6 bases, the J end lost 2 bases, and 11 bases lay between the germline ends. CDR3 residues: CASREPVTYEQYF. In nucleotides, the CDR3 is TGTGCCAGCAGGGAACCAGTTACCTACGAGCAGTACTTC. Full variable domain (outside the CDR3, taken from reference TRBV28 and TRBJ2-7): DVKVTQSSRYLVKRTGEKVFLECVQDMDHENMFWYRQDPGLGLRLIYFSYDVKMKEKGDIPEGYSVSREKKERFSLILESASTNQTSMYLCASREPVTYEQYFGPGTRLTVT.

The chain uses TRBV27 and TRBJ2-7; 9 bases line up with TRBD1. CDR1 is MNHEY and CDR2 is SMNVEV in the germline V gene (reference sequence). Unmatched junction bases numbered 6, after V lost 6 bases and J lost 6 bases. The CDR3 contains 13 residues. The CDR3 DNA follows: TGTGCCAGCAGGGGGACAGGGTTGAGCGAGCAGTACTTC. As protein: CASRGTGLSEQYF.

By proportion, this clone is medium-sized. V is TRBV28 and J is TRBJ1-1, with D perhaps matching TRBD1 (5 bases). Germline V CDR1 and CDR2: MDHEN, SYDVKM. Trimming removed 1 base from V and 5 bases from J, with 14 bases in between. CDR3 size: 15 residues. The CDR3 sequence: CASSLYGAGGTEAFF. The CDR3 nucleotides are TGTGCCAGCAGTTTATACGGAGCCGGGGGGACTGAAGCTTTCTTT.

The chain links TRBV28 to TRBJ1-2, with TRBD1 matching over 10 bases. CDR3 size: 18 residues. The junction had 19 bases not matched to a gene; V was cut back by 7 bases and J by 5 bases. Germline assignment: CDR1 MDHEN and CDR2 SYDVKM. The CDR3 region has the DNA TGTGCCAGCATGGGACAGGGGCTACGTAGAGCATCCGATTATGGCTACACCTTC. The encoded protein is CASMGQGLRRASDYGYTF.

At least ten counts were recorded for this clone. This chain joins TRBV4-2 and TRBJ2-2, with D perhaps given as TRBD1 or TRBD2 (5 bases each). The CDR3 covers 17 residues. V was shortened by 5 bases and J by 1 base, with 17 bases between the two germline ends. Germline V gene sequence: CDR1 LGHNA, CDR2 YNFKEQ. CDR3 protein: CASSSTGREVNTGELFF. As DNA, the CDR3 is TGTGCCAGCAGCTCGACGGGGCGCGAGGTGAACACCGGGGAGCTGTTTTTT.

V and J are TRBV7-9 and TRBJ2-1; no reliable D call. The V and J ends lost 2 bases and 6 bases respectively, with 8 bases between them. Germline V gives CDR1 SEHNR, CDR2 FQNEAQ (reference sequence). The CDR3 is 13 amino acids. The CDR3 loop reads CASSLSLSNEQFF. DNA for the CDR3: TGTGCCAGCAGCTTAAGTCTGTCCAATGAGCAGTTCTTC. Full variable domain (missing parts from reference TRBV7-9 and TRBJ2-1): DTGVSQNPRHKITKRGQNVTFRCDPISEHNRLYWYRQTLGQGPEFLTYFQNEAQLEKSRLLSDRFSAERPKGSFSTLEIQRTEQGDSAMYLCASSLSLSNEQFFGPGTRLTVL.

The rearrangement uses TRBV28 and TRBJ2-7; D assignment may be TRBD1 or TRBD2 (7 bases each). This CDR3 is built from 16 residues. Germline assignment: CDR1 MDHEN and CDR2 SYDVKM. V lost 6 bases, J lost 7 bases, and 25 bases lay in between. The chain's CDR3 is CASSARDSWGGEEQYF. CDR3 DNA: TGTGCCAGCAGCGCTAGGGACAGTTGGGGGGGTGAAGAGCAGTACTTC. Complete variable domain (other parts from reference TRBV28 and TRBJ2-7): DVKVTQSSRYLVKRTGEKVFLECVQDMDHENMFWYRQDPGLGLRLIYFSYDVKMKEKGDIPEGYSVSREKKERFSLILESASTNQTSMYLCASSARDSWGGEEQYFGPGTRLTVT.

This chain joins TRBV7-9 and TRBJ2-7, with 7 bases lining up with TRBD2. The CDR3 runs 13 residues. The junction had 4 bases not matched to a gene; V was cut back by 6 bases and J by 2 bases. Per germline, CDR1 SEHNR and CDR2 FQNEAQ (reference sequence). The CDR3 spells CASRRGGAYEQYF. CDR3 DNA: TGTGCCAGCAGGAGGGGAGGGGCCTACGAGCAGTACTTC. Together with reference TRBV7-9 and TRBJ2-7, the CDR3 gives the full variable domain: DTGVSQNPRHKITKRGQNVTFRCDPISEHNRLYWYRQTLGQGPEFLTYFQNEAQLEKSRLLSDRFSAERPKGSFSTLEIQRTEQGDSAMYLCASRRGGAYEQYFGPGTRLTVT.

The chain employs TRBV6-5 and TRBJ2-7, with TRBD2 matching over 11 bases. This CDR3 comprises 15 residues. V lost 0 bases, J lost 13 bases, and 11 bases stayed unmatched. Germline V lookup: CDR1 MNHEY, CDR2 SVGAGI. CDR3 residues: CASSYSILAGEAVYF. CDR3 nucleotides: TGTGCCAGCAGTTACTCGATACTAGCGGGAGAGGCGGTATACTTC.

The chain couples TRBV28 to TRBJ2-7, with TRBD2 matching over 8 bases. CDR1 is MDHEN and CDR2 is SYDVKM in the germline V gene. CDR3 size: 14 residues. Trimming removed 3 bases from V and 2 bases from J; junction bases left unmatched: 3. For the CDR3, the DNA is TGTGCCAGCAGTTTGGTAGCGGGGACCTACGAGCAGTACTTC. This codes for CASSLVAGTYEQYF.

For this clone: Other DNA sequences of this sample code for an identical CDR3. V usage is TRBV5-1 and J usage is TRBJ2-2, with TRBD2 matching over 7 bases. Per the germline V gene, CDR1 is SGHRS and CDR2 is YFSETQ. Germline trimming cut 4 bases from V and 5 bases from J; bases unmatched to any gene: 5. The CDR3 runs 14 residues. The CDR3 loop is CASSPSGNTGELFF. The CDR3 DNA reads as TGCGCCAGCAGCCCGAGCGGGAATACCGGGGAGCTGTTTTTT.

This chain connects TRBV5-4 to TRBJ2-1; 8 bases map to TRBD2. The CDR3 is 16 residues long. V lost 2 bases to trimming and J lost 7 bases; unmatched junction nucleotides: 11. Looked up from germline, CDR1 is SGHNT and CDR2 is YYREEE (reference sequence). CDR3 sequence reads: CASSLPPSGRGNEQFF. CDR3 coding DNA: TGTGCCAGCAGCTTACCCCCCAGCGGGAGAGGTAATGAGCAGTTCTTC.

This clone was recorded only once. The genes are TRBV7-2 and TRBJ2-1, with 11 bases aligning to TRBD2. Germline CDR1 reads SGHTA; CDR2 reads FQGNSA. The CDR3 has 16 amino acids. V was pared by 5 bases and J by 10 bases, with 13 bases of the junction left unmatched. CDR3 sequence (DNA): TGTGCCAGCAGCGCCCGAGGGGCCGGGACTAGCGGAGAGCAGTTCTTC. Translating gives CASSARGAGTSGEQFF.

The genes are TRBV25-1 and TRBJ2-7; 11 bases are a match to TRBD2. Germline V gene sequence: CDR1 MGHDK, CDR2 SYGVNS. After removal of 9 bases from V and 2 bases from J, the junction contained 18 bases not matched to a gene. The CDR3 is 18 amino acids. The CDR3 region has the DNA TGTGCCAGTCTGGGGAGCTTAGCGGGAGGGCCAGGTGCCTACGAGCAGTACTTC. Translating gives CASLGSLAGGPGAYEQYF.

This clone was recorded once. V gene TRBV6-6 combines with J gene TRBJ1-3; D ambiguous. With 2 bases removed from V and 0 bases from J, the gap between germline ends came to 8 bases. This CDR3 contains 15 residues. Germline assignment: CDR1 MNHNY and CDR2 SVGAGI (reference sequence). CDR3 protein: CASSYVSTSGNTIYF. CDR3 sequence (DNA): TGTGCCAGCAGTTACGTAAGCACCTCTGGAAACACCATATATTTT.

The chain joins TRBV28 to TRBJ2-6, with D possibly matching TRBD1 (6 bases). The CDR3 has 19 residues. Trimming took 3 bases from V and 0 from J, leaving 18 bases between them. Looked up from germline, CDR1 is MDHEN and CDR2 is SYDVKM. CDR3 sequence: CASSFHPTGTSSGANVLTF. The CDR3 nucleotides read TGTGCCAGCAGTTTTCATCCGACAGGCACAAGCTCTGGGGCCAACGTCCTGACTTTC.

The rearrangement joins TRBV29-1 to TRBJ2-6, with 8 bases aligning to TRBD1. This CDR3 comprises 16 residues. CDR1 is SQVTM, CDR2 ANQGSEA, per germline. Trimming removed 4 bases from V and 4 bases from J; junction bases left unmatched: 9. CDR3 sequence reads: CSVVGQGARGANVLTF. CDR3 in DNA: TGCAGCGTTGTAGGGCAGGGGGCGAGGGGGGCCAACGTCCTGACTTTC.

The chain uses TRBV30 and TRBJ2-7; D is unclear. CDR1 and CDR2 (germline): GTSNPN, SVGIG (reference sequence). The CDR3 length is 11 residues. Trimming left V 1 base short and J 1 base short, with 2 bases between. The CDR3 DNA reads TGTGCCTGGAGTGGTTCCTACGAGCAGTACTTC. As protein: CAWSGSYEQYF.

The CDR3 coding sequence is TGTGCCAGCAGTACTAGCGGGAGGGCGGCCTACGAGCAGTACTTC. Its translation: CASSTSGRAAYEQYF. V and J are TRBV28 and TRBJ2-7; 13 bases align to TRBD2. The CDR3 totals 15 residues. Unmatched junction bases numbered 3, after V lost 5 bases and J lost 2 bases. Looked up from germline, CDR1 is MDHEN and CDR2 is SYDVKM.